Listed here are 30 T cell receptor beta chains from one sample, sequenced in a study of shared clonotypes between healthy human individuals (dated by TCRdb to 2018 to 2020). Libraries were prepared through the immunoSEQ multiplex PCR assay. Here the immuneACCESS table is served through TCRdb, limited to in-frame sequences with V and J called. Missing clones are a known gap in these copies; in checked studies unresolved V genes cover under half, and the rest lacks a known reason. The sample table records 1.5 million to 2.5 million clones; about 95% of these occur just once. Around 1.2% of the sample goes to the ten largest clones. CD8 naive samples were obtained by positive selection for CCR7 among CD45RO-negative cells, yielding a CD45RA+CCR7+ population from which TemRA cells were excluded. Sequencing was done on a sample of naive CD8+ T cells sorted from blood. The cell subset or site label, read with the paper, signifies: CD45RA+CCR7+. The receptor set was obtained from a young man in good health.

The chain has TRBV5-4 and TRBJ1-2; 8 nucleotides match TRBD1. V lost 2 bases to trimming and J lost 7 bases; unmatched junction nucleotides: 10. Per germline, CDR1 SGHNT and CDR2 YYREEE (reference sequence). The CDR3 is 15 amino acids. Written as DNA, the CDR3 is TGTGCCAGCAGCTTACAGGGGGGCGGGGGTGCTGGCTACACCTTC. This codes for CASSLQGGGGAGYTF. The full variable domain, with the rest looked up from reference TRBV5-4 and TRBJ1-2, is ETGVTQSPTHLIKTRGQQVTLRCSSQSGHNTVSWYQQALGQGPQFIFQYYREEENGRGNFPPRFSGLQFPNYSSELNVNALELDDSALYLCASSLQGGGGAGYTFGSGTRLTVV.

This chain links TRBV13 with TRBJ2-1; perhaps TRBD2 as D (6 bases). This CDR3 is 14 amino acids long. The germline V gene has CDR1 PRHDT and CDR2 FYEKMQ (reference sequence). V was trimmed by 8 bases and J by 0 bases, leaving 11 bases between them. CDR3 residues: CASLIGGSYNEQFF. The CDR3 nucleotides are TGTGCCAGCCTAATCGGGGGCTCCTACAATGAGCAGTTCTTC.

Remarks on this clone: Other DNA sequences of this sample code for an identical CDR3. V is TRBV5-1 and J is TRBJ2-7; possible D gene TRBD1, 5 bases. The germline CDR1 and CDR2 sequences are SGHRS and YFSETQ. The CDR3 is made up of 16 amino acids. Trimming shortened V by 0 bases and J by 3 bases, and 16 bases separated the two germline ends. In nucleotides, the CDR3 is TGCGCCAGCAGCTTGGGAGCAGGGCCTTTAAGCTACGAGCAGTACTTC. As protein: CASSLGAGPLSYEQYF.

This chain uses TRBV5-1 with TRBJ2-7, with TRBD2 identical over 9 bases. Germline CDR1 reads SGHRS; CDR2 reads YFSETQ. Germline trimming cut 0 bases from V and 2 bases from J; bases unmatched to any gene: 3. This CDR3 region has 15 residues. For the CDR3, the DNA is TGCGCCAGCAGCTTGGCGTCTAGCGGGACCTACGAGCAGTACTTC. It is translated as CASSLASSGTYEQYF.

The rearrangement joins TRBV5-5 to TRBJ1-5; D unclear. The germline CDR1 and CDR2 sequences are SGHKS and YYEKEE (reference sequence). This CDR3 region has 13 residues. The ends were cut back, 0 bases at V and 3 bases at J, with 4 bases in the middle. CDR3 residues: CASSLDINQPQHF. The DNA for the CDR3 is TGTGCCAGCAGCTTGGACATCAATCAGCCCCAGCATTTT. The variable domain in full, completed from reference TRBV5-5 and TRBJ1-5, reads DAGVTQSPTHLIKTRGQQVTLRCSPISGHKSVSWYQQVLGQGPQFIFQYYEKEERGRGNFPDRFSARQFPNYSSELNVNALLLGDSALYLCASSLDINQPQHFGDGTRLSIL.

The CDR3 sequence: CASGTGLGTDTQYF. CDR3 DNA: TGCGCCAGCGGCACAGGGTTAGGCACAGATACGCAGTATTTT. The gene calls are TRBV10-2 and TRBJ2-3; possible D gene TRBD1, 6 bases. V shed 8 bases and J shed 1 base, with 13 bases lying between them. This CDR3 is built from 14 residues. In germline, CDR1 is WSHSY, CDR2 SAAADI.

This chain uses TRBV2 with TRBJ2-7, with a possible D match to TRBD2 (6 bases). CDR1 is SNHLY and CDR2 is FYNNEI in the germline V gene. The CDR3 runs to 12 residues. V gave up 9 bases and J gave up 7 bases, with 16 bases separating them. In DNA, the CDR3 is TGTGCCAGACGGGGGACCAACTTAGAGCAGTACTTC. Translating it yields CARRGTNLEQYF.

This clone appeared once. The CDR3 reads CASSLAGSSTGELFF. The CDR3 DNA sequence: TGTGCCAGCAGCTTAGCGGGAAGTAGCACCGGGGAGCTGTTTTTT. This chain links TRBV7-9 with TRBJ2-2; no firm D call. Germline CDR1 and CDR2: SEHNR and FQNEAQ (reference sequence). Between the trimmed V and J ends, which lost 0 bases and 4 bases, there was a span of 9 bases. This CDR3 spans 15 amino acids.

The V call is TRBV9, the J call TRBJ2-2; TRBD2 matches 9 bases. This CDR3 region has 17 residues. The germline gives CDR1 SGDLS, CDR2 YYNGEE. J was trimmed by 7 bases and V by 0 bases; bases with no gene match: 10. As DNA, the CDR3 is TGTGCCAGCAGCGTAGAAATGTGGGCGGGAGGGCTCGGGGAGCTGTTTTTT. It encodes CASSVEMWAGGLGELFF.

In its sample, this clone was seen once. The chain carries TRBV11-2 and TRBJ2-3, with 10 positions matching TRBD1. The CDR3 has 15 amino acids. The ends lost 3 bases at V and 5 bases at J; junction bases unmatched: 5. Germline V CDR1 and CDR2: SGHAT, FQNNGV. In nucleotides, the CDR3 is TGTGCCAGCAGCTTGGCGGACAGGGGGAAAGATACGCAGTATTTT. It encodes CASSLADRGKDTQYF.

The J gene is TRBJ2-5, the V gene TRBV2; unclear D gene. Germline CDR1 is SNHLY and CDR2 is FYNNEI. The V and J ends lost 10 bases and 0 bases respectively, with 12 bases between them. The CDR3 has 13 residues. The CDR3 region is CAIIELNQETQYF. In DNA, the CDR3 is TGTGCCATTATCGAGCTGAACCAAGAGACCCAGTACTTC.

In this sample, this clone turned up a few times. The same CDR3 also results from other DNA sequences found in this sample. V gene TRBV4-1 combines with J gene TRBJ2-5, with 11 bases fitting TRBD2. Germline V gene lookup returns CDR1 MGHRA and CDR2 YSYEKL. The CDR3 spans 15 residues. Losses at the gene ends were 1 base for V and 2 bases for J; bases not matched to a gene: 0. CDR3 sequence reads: CASSQGLAGQETQYF. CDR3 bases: TGCGCCAGCAGCCAAGGACTAGCGGGGCAAGAGACCCAGTACTTC.

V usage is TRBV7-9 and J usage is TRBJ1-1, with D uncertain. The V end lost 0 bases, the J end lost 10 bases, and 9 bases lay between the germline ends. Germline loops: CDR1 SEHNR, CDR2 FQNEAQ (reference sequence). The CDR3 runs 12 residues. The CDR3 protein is CASSLAGLVAFF. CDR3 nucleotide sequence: TGTGCCAGCAGCTTAGCGGGCCTAGTAGCTTTCTTT. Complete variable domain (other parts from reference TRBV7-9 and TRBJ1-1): DTGVSQNPRHKITKRGQNVTFRCDPISEHNRLYWYRQTLGQGPEFLTYFQNEAQLEKSRLLSDRFSAERPKGSFSTLEIQRTEQGDSAMYLCASSLAGLVAFFGQGTRLTVV.

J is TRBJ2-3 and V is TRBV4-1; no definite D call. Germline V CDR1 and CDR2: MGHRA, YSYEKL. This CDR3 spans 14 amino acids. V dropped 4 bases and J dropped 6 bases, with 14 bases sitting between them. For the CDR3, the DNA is TGCGCCAGCAGCCCAAGTTCCGTGGGGGATACGCAGTATTTT. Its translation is CASSPSSVGDTQYF.

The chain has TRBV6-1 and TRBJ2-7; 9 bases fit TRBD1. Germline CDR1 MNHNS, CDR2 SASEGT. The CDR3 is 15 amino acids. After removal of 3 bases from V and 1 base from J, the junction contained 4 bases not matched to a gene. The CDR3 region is CASSDGDRVSYEQYF. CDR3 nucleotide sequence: TGTGCCAGCAGTGATGGGGACAGGGTATCCTACGAGCAGTACTTC.

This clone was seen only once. The CDR3 loop is CASSSPTDTQYF. The CDR3 DNA is TGTGCCAGCAGCTCCCCCACAGATACGCAGTATTTT. The chain joins TRBV13 to TRBJ2-3; no clear D gene. Germline V lookup: CDR1 PRHDT, CDR2 FYEKMQ (reference sequence). This CDR3 is built from 12 residues. V gave up 4 bases and J gave up 2 bases, with 4 bases separating them.

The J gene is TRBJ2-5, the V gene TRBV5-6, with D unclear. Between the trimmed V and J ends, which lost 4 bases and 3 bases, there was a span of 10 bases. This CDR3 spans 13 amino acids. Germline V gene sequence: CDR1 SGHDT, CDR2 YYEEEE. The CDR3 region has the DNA TGTGCCAGCAGCCCAGACGGTGAAGAGACCCAGTACTTC. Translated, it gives CASSPDGEETQYF.

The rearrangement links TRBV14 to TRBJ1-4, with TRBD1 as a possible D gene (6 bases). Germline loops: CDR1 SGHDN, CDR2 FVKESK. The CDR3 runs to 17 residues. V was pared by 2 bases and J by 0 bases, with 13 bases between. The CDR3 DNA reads TGTGCCAGCAGCCAAAAAACAGGGAGCGCAACTAATGAAAAACTGTTTTTT. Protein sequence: CASSQKTGSATNEKLFF.

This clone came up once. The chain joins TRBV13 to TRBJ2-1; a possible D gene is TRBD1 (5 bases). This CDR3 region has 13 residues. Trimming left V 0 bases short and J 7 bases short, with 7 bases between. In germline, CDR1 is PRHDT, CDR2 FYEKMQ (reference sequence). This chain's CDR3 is CASSLGRQNEQFF. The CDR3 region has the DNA TGTGCCAGCAGCTTAGGCCGACAGAATGAGCAGTTCTTC. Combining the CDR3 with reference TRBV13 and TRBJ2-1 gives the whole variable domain AAGVIQSPRHLIKEKRETATLKCYPIPRHDTVYWYQQGPGQDPQFLISFYEKMQSDKGSIPDRFSAQQFSDYHSELNMSSLELGDSALYFCASSLGRQNEQFFGPGTRLTVL.

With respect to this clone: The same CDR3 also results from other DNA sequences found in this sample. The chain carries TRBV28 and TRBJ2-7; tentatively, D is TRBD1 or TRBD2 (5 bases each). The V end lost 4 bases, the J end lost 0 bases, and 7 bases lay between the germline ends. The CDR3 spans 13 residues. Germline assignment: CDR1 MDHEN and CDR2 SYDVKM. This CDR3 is CASSWDDSYEQYF. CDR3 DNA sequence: TGTGCCAGCAGTTGGGACGACTCCTACGAGCAGTACTTC.

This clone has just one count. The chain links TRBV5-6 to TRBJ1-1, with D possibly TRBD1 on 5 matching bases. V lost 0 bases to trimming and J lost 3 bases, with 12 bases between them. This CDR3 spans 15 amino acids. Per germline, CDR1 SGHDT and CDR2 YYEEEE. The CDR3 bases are TGTGCCAGCAGCTTGGTGGGGCTTGGTGACACTGAAGCTTTCTTT. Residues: CASSLVGLGDTEAFF.

The CDR3: CASRLYSYTEAFF. The CDR3 DNA follows: TGTGCCAGTAGGTTGTACAGTTACACTGAAGCTTTCTTT. This chain connects TRBV19 to TRBJ1-1; D not certain. V was shortened by 6 bases and J by 3 bases, with 11 bases between the two germline ends. The CDR3 contains 13 residues. Germline CDR1 reads LNHDA; CDR2 reads SQIVND (reference sequence).

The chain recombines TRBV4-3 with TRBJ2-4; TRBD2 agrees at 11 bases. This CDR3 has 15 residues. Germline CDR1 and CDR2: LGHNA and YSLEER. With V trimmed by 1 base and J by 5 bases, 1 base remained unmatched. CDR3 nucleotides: TGCGCCAGCAGCCAAGCGGGACTAGCGGAAAACATTCAGTACTTC. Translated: CASSQAGLAENIQYF.

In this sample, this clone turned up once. The chain's CDR3 is CASSRLLENEQFF. The CDR3 coding sequence is TGCGCCAGCAGCCGCCTACTAGAGAATGAGCAGTTCTTC. The chain carries TRBV4-3 and TRBJ2-1, with a possible D match to TRBD2 (5 bases). CDR3 size: 13 residues. The germline V gene has CDR1 LGHNA and CDR2 YSLEER. The ends were cut back, 4 bases at V and 7 bases at J, with 11 bases in the middle.

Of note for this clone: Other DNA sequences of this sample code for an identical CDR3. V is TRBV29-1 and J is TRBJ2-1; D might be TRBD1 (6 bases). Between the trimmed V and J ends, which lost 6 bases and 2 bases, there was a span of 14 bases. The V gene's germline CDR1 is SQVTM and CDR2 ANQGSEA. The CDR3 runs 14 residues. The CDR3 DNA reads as TGCAGCGTCCGAGGGGGTTTCCCCTACAATGAGCAGTTCTTC. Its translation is CSVRGGFPYNEQFF.

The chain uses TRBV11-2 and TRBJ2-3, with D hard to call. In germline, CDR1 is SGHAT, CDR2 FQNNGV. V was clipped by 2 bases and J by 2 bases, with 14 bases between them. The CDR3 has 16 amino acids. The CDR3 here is CASSLRGSYLTDTQYF. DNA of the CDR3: TGTGCCAGCAGCTTACGAGGCAGTTACCTCACAGATACGCAGTATTTT.

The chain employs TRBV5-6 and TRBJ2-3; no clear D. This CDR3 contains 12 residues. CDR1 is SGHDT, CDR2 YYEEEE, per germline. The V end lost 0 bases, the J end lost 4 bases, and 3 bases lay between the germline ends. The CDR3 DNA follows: TGTGCCAGCAGCTTGGACCCAGATACGCAGTATTTT. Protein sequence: CASSLDPDTQYF. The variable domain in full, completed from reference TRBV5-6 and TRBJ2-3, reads DAGVTQSPTHLIKTRGQQVTLRCSPKSGHDTVSWYQQALGQGPQFIFQYYEEEERQRGNFPDRFSGHQFPNYSSELNVNALLLGDSALYLCASSLDPDTQYFGPGTRLTVL.

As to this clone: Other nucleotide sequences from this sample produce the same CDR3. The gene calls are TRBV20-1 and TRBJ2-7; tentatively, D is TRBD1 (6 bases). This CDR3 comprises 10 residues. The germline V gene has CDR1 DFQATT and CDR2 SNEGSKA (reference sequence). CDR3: CSAGDYEQYF. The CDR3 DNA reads TGCAGCGCAGGGGACTACGAGCAGTACTTC.

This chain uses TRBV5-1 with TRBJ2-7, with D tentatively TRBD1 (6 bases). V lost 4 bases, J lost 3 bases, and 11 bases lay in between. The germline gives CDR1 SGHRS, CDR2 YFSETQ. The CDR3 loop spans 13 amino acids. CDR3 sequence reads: CASSQGHLYEQYF. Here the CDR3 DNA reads TGCGCCAGCAGCCAGGGACACCTCTACGAGCAGTACTTC.

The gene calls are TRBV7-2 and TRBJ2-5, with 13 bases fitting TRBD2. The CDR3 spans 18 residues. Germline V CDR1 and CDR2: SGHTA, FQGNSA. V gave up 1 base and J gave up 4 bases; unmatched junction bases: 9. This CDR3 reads CASSLDPLGLAGAETQYF. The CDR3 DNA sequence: TGTGCCAGCAGCTTAGACCCTCTTGGACTAGCGGGGGCAGAGACCCAGTACTTC.